The source of this T cell receptor beta chain is a study of T-cell memory formation after mild COVID-19. Study results and caveats: Day 15 to 85 contracting clones showed balanced CD4/CD8; later expanders leaned CD4+. CD4+ contracting clones were found mainly in CM and EM, and CD8+ ones in EMRA.

This clonotype was seen a few times. Its antigen remains unidentified. One entry per CDR3 protein, called by TCRdb with MiXCR from the 5' RACE reads. The table shows around 370,000 distinct CDR3 sequences, with 21% occurring only once. Trimming shortened V by 0 bases and J by 4 bases, and 15 bases separated the two germline ends. This CDR3 has 16 residues. Per the germline V gene, CDR1 is SGHDT and CDR2 is YYEEEE. The chain employs TRBV5-6 and TRBJ2-3; D is undetermined. The sequenced sample was PBMCs or a T cell subset sorted from them (not recorded which). This sequence was found in an adult woman who had mild COVID-19 (a few samples of this study predate the infection). Cell type and time point are not known. The CDR3 is CASSLAGPRAPDTQYF. The CDR3 region has the DNA TGTGCCAGCAGCTTGGCCGGCCCTCGAGCCCCAGATACGCAGTATTTT.